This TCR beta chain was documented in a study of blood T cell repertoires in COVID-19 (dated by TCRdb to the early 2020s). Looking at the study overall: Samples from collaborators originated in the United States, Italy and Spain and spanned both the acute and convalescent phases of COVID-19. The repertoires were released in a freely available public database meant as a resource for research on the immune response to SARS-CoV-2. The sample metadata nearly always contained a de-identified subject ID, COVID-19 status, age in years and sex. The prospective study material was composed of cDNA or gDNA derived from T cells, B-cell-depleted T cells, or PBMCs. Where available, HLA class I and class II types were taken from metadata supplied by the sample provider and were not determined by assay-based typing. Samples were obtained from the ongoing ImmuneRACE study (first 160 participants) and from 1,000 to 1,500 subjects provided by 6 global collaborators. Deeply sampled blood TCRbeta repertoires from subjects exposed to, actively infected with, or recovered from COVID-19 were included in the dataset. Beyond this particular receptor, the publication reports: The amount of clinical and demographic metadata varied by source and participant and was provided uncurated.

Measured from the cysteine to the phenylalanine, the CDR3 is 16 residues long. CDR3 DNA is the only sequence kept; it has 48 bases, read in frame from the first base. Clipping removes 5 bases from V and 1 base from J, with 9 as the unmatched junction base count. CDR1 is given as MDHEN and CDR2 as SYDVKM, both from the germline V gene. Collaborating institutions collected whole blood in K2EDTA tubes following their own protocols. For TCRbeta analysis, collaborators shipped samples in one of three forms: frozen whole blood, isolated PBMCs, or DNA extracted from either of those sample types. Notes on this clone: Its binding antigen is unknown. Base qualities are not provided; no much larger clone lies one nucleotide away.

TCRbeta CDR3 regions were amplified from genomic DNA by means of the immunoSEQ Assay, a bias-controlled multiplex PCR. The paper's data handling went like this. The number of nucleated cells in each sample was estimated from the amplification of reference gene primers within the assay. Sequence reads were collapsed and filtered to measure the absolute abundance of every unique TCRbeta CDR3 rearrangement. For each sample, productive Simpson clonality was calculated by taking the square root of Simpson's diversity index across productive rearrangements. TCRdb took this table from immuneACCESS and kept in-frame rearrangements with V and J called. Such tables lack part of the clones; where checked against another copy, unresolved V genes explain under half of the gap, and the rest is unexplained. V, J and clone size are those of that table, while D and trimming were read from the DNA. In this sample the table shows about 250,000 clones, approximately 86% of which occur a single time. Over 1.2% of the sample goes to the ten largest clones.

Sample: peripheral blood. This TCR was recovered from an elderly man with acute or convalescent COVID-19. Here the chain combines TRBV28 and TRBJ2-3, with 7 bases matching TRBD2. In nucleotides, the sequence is TGTGCCAGCAGTGCTCCAGGGCTAGCGGGCACAGATACGCAGTATTTT. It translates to CASSAPGLAGTDTQYF.